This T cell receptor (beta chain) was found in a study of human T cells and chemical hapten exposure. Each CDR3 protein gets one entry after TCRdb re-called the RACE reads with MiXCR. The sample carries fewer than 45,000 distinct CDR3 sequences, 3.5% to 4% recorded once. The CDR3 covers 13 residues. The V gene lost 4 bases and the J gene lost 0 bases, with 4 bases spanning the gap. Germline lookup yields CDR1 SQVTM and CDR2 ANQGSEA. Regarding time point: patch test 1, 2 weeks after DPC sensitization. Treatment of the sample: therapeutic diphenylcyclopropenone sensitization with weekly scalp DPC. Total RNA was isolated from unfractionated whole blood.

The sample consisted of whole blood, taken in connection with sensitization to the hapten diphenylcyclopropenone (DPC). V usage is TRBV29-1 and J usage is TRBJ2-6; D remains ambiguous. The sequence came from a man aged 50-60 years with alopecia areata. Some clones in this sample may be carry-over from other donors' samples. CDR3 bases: TGCAGCGTTGCCCCCTCTGGGGCCAACGTCCTGACTTTC. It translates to CSVAPSGANVLTF. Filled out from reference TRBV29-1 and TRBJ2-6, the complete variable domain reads SAVISQKPSRDICQRGTSLTIQCQVDSQVTMMFWYRQQPGQSLTLIATANQGSEATYESGFVIDKFPISRPNLTFSTLTVSNMSPEDSSIYLCSVAPSGANVLTFGAGSRLTVL.